This T cell receptor beta chain was sequenced during a study of tumor-infiltrating lymphocytes in oesophageal squamous cell carcinoma. This clonotype occurred many times. TCRdb passed the PCR reads through MiXCR, listing each CDR3 protein once. This table has just under 20,000 distinct CDR3 sequences, about two fifths appearing once. Germline CDR1 and CDR2: MNHNY and SVGAGI (reference sequence). V was shortened by 0 bases and J by 3 bases, with 6 bases between the two germline ends. This CDR3 is 13 amino acids long. Material: esophageal tumor tissue. The sequence was obtained from a male donor with esophageal squamous cell carcinoma. The chain is built from TRBV6-6 and TRBJ2-7; perhaps TRBD2 as D (5 bases). The CDR3 spells CASSYSGVYEQYF. The CDR3 bases are TGTGCCAGCAGTTACTCGGGAGTCTACGAGCAGTACTTC.